This T cell receptor beta chain is from a study of blood T cell repertoires in COVID-19. Study-level information: Researchers got acute and convalescent COVID-19 samples from the United States, Italy and Spain.

Only one count was recorded for this clone. Original data processing: How many nucleated cells were present was estimated from reference gene primer amplification. Clones were read by immunoSEQ multiplex PCR, and TCRdb kept only the in-frame ones, dropping some. V and J calls and clone size are copied from that table; D and trimming were computed from the DNA. The table lists fewer than 200,000 clones, over 75% of them singletons. The CDR3 is 13 residues long. The ends were cut back, 0 bases at V and 3 bases at J, with 5 bases in the middle. Germline V CDR1 and CDR2: SGHAT, FQNNGV. The rearrangement joins TRBV11-2 to TRBJ1-1; D possibly corresponds to TRBD1 (5 bases). The sample taken for sequencing was peripheral blood. The sequence was obtained from a middle-aged man with active or convalescent COVID-19. The CDR3 region has the DNA TGTGCCAGCAGCTTAGACAGGGACACTGAAGCTTTCTTT. Residues: CASSLDRDTEAFF.